Detailed here is one T cell receptor beta chain. This clone was seen a handful of times. Its recognized antigen is unknown. Base qualities are not provided; no much larger clone lies one nucleotide away. Libraries were constructed by the immunoSEQ multiplex PCR assay. The multiplex PCR relied on a mix of 60 forward primers for TCR Vbeta segments and 13 reverse primers for TCR Jbeta segments. Amplification of the CDR3 region of rearranged TCR beta genes was performed with a multiplex PCR assay on genomic DNA. The amplified TCR beta libraries were sequenced on the Illumina HiSeq System as 87-base-pair reads. In the authors' own workflow: Across the 700 or so repertoires, a later analysis counted some 81 million unique TCR beta chains, 9.5 million to 13 million of which were shared by at least two donors. Raw reads were error-corrected and collapsed into unique sequences with a nearest-neighbor algorithm that merged closely related sequences to remove PCR and sequencing errors. Alignment of CDR3 sequences to IMGT reference sequences was used to assign V, D and J gene segments. Each retained sequence needed at least a six-nucleotide match to both a V gene segment and a J gene segment. A rearrangement was called productive if the CDR3 had no stop codons and remained in frame with V and J, and every other rearrangement was called non-productive. CDR3 was defined according to IMGT convention as the region running from the second conserved V-encoded cysteine to the conserved J-encoded phenylalanine. The earlier analysis of about 590 of the donors excluded sequences that lacked an unambiguous match to a single V gene segment. In an earlier analysis of approximately 560 of the donors, a V segment was called functional when productive rearrangements were above 56.7%, and segregating when the standard deviation between donors exceeded 5%. A statistical classification framework was developed to diagnose cytomegalovirus status using the catalog of TCR beta chain sequences. In a later analysis, TCR nucleotide sequences were compared against IMGT/GENE-DB human TR gene sequences so that V and J genes could be assigned. The TCRdist pipeline was used in a later analysis to assign CDR3 sequences and most-parsimonious VDJ recombination scenarios. A later analysis defined each TCR beta chain by its CDR3 amino acid sequence plus V-gene family, and excluded reads lacking a unique V-gene family. To address suspected cross-contamination and a sequencing artifact, a later analysis removed over 500 highly shared, low-generation-probability nucleotide sequences. For each public chain, a later analysis derived a clonal expansion index from normalized ranks of inferred template counts within each repertoire. In a later analysis, generation probabilities were computed with a VDJ recombination model fitted to out-of-frame rearrangements, and the resulting probabilities were checked against IGoR. In a later analysis, TCR-TCR, TCR-HLA and TCR-CMV co-occurrence was scored with hypergeometric tests, and a repertoire-size bias correction was applied to TCR pairs. To estimate false discovery rates, a later analysis permuted the HLA or CMV assignments 20 times. A later analysis grouped co-occurring TCRs with DBSCAN, adding TCRdist sequence similarity when clustering within HLA-allele-positive subsets. Repertoires with fewer than 30,000 or more than 120,000 public chains, plus five repertoires with anomalous nucleotide sharing, were excluded from co-occurrence clustering. Here the immuneACCESS table is served through TCRdb, limited to in-frame sequences with V and J called. Missing clones are a known gap in these copies; in checked studies unresolved V genes cover under half, and the rest lacks a known reason. The V and J calls and the clone size are those of that table, but D and trimming were determined from the DNA. This sample holds around 150,000 clones; about 88% were observed only once. The ten largest account for around 2.1% of the sample.

The data stem from a study of cytomegalovirus exposure and HLA in healthy donors (dated by TCRdb to about 2017). Study-wide context: An earlier analysis of approximately 600 of the donors reported 250 to 300 Gb of sequence data and 100 million to 140 million unique TCR beta sequences from about 200 million T cells. The T cell repertoires of 670 or so subjects were profiled by immunosequencing and related to cytomegalovirus serostatus. Donor age, sex, ethnicity and CMV serostatus were collected together with the repertoire data. Across about 370 genotyped donors of the cohort, an average of roughly 250,000 unique TCR beta nucleotide sequences per donor were sequenced, and roughly 17% of those sequences were non-productive. The later analysis used no new phenotypic data to find candidate immune exposures, relying instead on TCR beta sequences and their occurrence across donors. All discovery cohort repertoires had been generated using a single sequencing platform. An early release that covered about 600 HLA-typed donors contained 300 to 350 gigabases of sequencing data and about 93 million unique TCR sequences. A later genetic analysis used genome-wide SNP genotypes for about 55% of the 666 donors, treating that subset as a discovery cohort. To decide whether each TCR beta V gene segment behaved as functional or pseudogenic, an earlier analysis of some 570 of the donors relied on high-throughput TCR beta sequencing. Of the roughly 410 genotyped donors, 65% to 90% were placed in the genetic ancestry cluster associated with self-reported Caucasian donors. A separate validation cohort of roughly 120 different subjects was used in addition to the roughly 720-subject first cohort. HLA typing included class I and class II loci at four-digit resolution. High-throughput TCR immunosequencing, statistical association of individual TCRs with disease status, and machine learning were combined to predict cytomegalovirus infection status. To study patterns of TCR occurrence, a later analysis re-analyzed previously published TCR beta repertoires from several hundred donors and added high-resolution HLA genotyping. Typing coverage varied by locus: roughly 629-640 donors for A, B, C, DRB1 and DQB1; more than 500 for DQA1; over 600 for DPA1; more than 450 for DPB1. Several DR-DQ haplotypes were handled as single units for association and clustering, since linkage in the cohort was strong. The study aimed to test whether cataloging public T cell receptors could reveal signatures of past pathogen exposure.

In total, approximately 610 healthy bone marrow donors made up the cohort. At the time of sampling, every cohort member was nominally healthy, though immune exposures that went unrecorded were likely present. The donor tested CMV seropositive, placing the donor among the 289 seropositive members of the cohort. A peripheral blood sample was collected from each donor, and TCR beta sequencing was performed on peripheral blood mononuclear cells. Genomic DNA was extracted from the blood cell samples with the Qiagen DNeasy Blood Extraction Kit. Results the study describes overall, beyond this receptor: Several of the top co-occurrence clusters appeared to be linked to parvovirus B19, influenza, CMV and Epstein-Barr virus, according to a later analysis. In a later genetic analysis, fewer N-insertions in productive TCRs were reported among donors in an Asian-associated ancestry cluster than the roughly 700-donor mean. The classifier was reported to diagnose cytomegalovirus status with high specificity and sensitivity in both the original cohort and the validation cohort. Roughly uniform sequencing depth across donors was assumed in presence/absence analyses, although this assumption may not hold. The study listed 170 or so TCR beta chains as associated with cytomegalovirus. A later analysis found that most CMV-associated TCR beta chains appeared HLA-restricted, with HLA associations seemingly driven largely by CMV exposure. The only immune exposure information available for the cohort was CMV serostatus. A cluster of highly shared sequence variants was judged likely to be a technical artifact of the sequencing pipeline. In an earlier analysis of some 550 of the donors, most TCR beta V segments were observed in productive rearrangements about 87% or about 30% of the time, broadly matching IMGT annotations. While some public TCRs were present in many individuals, most TCR sequences turned up only very rarely across donors. It was suggested by the authors that the approach could potentially be generalized to other disease states and immunological phenotypes. About 17 rarely observed V segments, including chromosome 9 orphons, were excluded from the earlier analysis of 550 to 700 of the donors because counts were too low. When HLA alleles, especially DR and DQ, strongly co-occurred, attributing TCR associations to individual alleles was difficult. In vitro tests confirmed that a few of the cytomegalovirus-associated TCR beta chains recognize cytomegalovirus antigens. The cohort was sequenced for TCR beta chains only, and without alpha or paired-chain data the features that could be detected were limited. In a later analysis, HLA-associated TCR beta chains showed more clonal expansion and lower generation probabilities than non-associated chains that were equally common. In a later analysis, TCR association rates were found to vary across HLA loci, with the most associated TCRs seen for DRB1 alleles and the fewest for HLA-C alleles. A further reported finding was that TCR beta sequences accurately predicted the HLA-A and HLA-B alleles for most subjects in the first cohort. A later analysis associated about 18,000 TCR beta sequences with specific HLA alleles at a false discovery rate of 0.05. Linkage disequilibrium might explain the correlated functional status among segregating V segments, but an unknown experimental factor could not be excluded. In a later genetic analysis, a missense DCLRE1C variant was associated with V-gene and J-gene trimming of TCR beta chains, and the association was replicated in an independent cohort. Because some donors lacked HLA typing at each locus, the association tests relied only on the typed subset.

What was sequenced was PBMCs. The source of this sequence is a man in his late teens or twenties in good health and CMV-seropositive.

In nucleotides, the sequence is TGTGCCAGTAGTCTGGACAGCTCTTATAGCAATCAGCCCCAGCATTTT. This translates into CASSLDSSYSNQPQHF. The rearrangement combines TRBV19 with TRBJ1-5, with TRBD1 tentatively as D gene (6 bases match). Trimming at the junction amounts to 5 bases on V and 0 bases on J, and the germline ends lie 14 bases apart. The CDR1 and CDR2 encoded by the germline V gene (reference sequence) are LNHDA and SQIVND. The CDR3 holds 16 amino acids from the cysteine to the phenylalanine. The read is trimmed to its CDR3 DNA, 48 bases read in frame from base 1.